This paragraph covers one T cell receptor (beta chain) sequence. Its antigen is not known. The CDR3 consists of 15 residues. Between the trimmed V and J ends, which lost 2 bases and 0 bases, there was a span of 11 bases. Germline V gene lookup returns CDR1 SGHNT and CDR2 YYREEE (reference sequence). The source of the sample is a study of tumour-infiltrating T cells in Burkitt lymphoma. Overall study: The Burkitt lymphoma cohort spanned all epidemiological subtypes. Repertoire clonality predicted overall and progression-free survival.

This table comes from immunoSEQ multiplex PCR, and its TCRdb copy is limited to in-frame clones, with some not included. Of 100 to 150 clones listed, about 96% were seen once; the top ten hold 7.5% to 10%. Study conclusions and caveats: Several public clonotypes were shared across many Burkitt lymphoma patients.

The receptor was derived from a human donor with Burkitt lymphoma. The chain carries TRBV5-4 and TRBJ1-1; no clear D. The specimen was tumor tissue. CDR3 region: CASSFSGLMNTEAFF. CDR3 bases: TGTGCCAGCAGCTTTTCCGGGTTGATGAACACTGAAGCTTTCTTT.